This T cell receptor beta chain comes out of a study of metastatic and nonmetastatic thyroid tumors. About the research overall: Repertoires from blood and tumor or nodule tissue of malignant and benign thyroid patients were compared. Points from the study as a whole: Malignant thyroid tumors reportedly exceeded benign nodules significantly in TCR beta diversity, with the difference appearing in blood and tumor.

This clone was found a few times. What it recognizes is unknown. The junction differs from germline at one of its ends, possibly a read error. Looked up from germline, CDR1 is MNHEY and CDR2 is SMNVEV (reference sequence). The CDR3 runs 14 residues. Authors' methods: Clinicopathological groups supplied CDR3 differences that were used to build a distant-metastasis classifier for papillary thyroid cancer. Using MiXCR, TCRdb re-called clones from the PCR reads. These V and J calls are TCRdb output, not the study's own analysis. The table has tens of thousands of clones, approximately 15% seen once. All patients reached thyroid surgery having received no treatment beforehand.

Sequencing was done on a sample of tumor tissue. The TCR was taken from a female donor with papillary thyroid cancer or a benign thyroid nodule (not recorded which). Some clones in this sample may be carry-over from other donors' samples. V and J are TRBV27 and TRBJ1-1; D remains ambiguous. CDR3 bases: TGTGCCAGCAGTTTAGGAGGGCGCCGGACTGAATCTTTCTTT. This codes for CASSLGGRRTESFF.